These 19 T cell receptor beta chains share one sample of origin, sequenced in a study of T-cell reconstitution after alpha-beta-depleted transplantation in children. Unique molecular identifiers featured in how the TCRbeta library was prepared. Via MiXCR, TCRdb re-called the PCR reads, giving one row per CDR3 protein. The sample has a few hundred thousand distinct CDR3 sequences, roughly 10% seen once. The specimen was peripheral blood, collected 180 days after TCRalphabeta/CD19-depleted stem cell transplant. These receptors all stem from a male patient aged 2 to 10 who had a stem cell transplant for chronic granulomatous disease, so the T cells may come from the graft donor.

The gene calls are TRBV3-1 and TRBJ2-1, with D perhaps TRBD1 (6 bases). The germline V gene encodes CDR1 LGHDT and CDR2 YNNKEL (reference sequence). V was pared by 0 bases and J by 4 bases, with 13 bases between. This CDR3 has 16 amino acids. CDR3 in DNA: TGTGCCAGCAGCCAAGATCACGGGACACCTTACAATGAGCAGTTCTTC. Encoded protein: CASSQDHGTPYNEQFF.

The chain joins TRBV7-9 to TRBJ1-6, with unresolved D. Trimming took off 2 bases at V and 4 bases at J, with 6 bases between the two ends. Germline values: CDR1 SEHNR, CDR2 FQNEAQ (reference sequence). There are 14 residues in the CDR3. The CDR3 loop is CASSLQDYNSPLHF. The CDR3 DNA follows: TGTGCCAGCAGCTTACAGGATTATAATTCACCCCTCCACTTT.

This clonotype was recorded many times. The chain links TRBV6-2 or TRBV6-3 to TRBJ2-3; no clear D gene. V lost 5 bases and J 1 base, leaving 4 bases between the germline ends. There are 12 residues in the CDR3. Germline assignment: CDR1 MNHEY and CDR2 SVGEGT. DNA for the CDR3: TGTGCCAGCAGTACAGGCACAGATACGCAGTATTTT. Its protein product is CASSTGTDTQYF.

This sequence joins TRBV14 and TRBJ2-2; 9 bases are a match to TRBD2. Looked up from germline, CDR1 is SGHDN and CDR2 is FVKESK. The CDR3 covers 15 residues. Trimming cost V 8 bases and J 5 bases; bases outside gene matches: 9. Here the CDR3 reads CASGLAGARTGELFF. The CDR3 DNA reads TGTGCCAGCGGGTTAGCGGGAGCGAGAACCGGGGAGCTGTTTTTT.

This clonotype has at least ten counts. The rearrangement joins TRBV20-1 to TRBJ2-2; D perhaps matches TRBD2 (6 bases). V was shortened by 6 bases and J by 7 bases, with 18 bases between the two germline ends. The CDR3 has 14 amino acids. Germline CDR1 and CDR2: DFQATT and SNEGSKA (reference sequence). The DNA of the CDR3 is TGCAGTGCGCCAGGCGGTAGCGGAGGCGGGGAGCTGTTTTTT. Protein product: CSAPGGSGGGELFF.

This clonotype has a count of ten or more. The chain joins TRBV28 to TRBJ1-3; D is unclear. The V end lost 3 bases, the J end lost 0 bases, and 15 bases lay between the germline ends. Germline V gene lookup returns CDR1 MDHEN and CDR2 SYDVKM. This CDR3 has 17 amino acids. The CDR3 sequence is CASSFWQTLSSGNTIYF. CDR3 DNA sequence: TGTGCCAGCAGTTTTTGGCAGACCCTTTCCTCTGGAAACACCATATATTTT.

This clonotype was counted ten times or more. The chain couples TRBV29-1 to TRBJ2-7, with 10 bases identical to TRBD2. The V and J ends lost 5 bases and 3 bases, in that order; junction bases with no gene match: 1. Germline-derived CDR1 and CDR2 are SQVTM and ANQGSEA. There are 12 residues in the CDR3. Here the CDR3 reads CSVLAGVYEQYF. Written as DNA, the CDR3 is TGCAGCGTTCTAGCGGGAGTCTACGAGCAGTACTTC.

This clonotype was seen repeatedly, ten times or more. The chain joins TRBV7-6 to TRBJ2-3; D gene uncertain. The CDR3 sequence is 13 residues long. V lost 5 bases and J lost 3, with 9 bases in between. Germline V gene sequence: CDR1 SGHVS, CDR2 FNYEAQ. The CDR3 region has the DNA TGTGCCAGCAGCCCTACACTTACAGATACGCAGTATTTT. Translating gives CASSPTLTDTQYF.

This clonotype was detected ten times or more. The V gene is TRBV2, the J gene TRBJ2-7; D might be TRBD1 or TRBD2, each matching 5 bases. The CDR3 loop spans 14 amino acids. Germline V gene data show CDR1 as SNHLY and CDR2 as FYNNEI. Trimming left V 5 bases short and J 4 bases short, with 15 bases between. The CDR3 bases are TGTGCCAGCAGTCTGGGGCTGGGGGTATACGAGCAGTACTTC. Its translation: CASSLGLGVYEQYF.

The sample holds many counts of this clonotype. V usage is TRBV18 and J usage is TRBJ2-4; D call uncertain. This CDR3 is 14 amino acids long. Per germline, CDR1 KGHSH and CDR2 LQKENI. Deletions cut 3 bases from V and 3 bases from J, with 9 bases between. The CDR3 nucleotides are TGTGCCAGCTCACCGGGCGGAATCAAAAACATTCAGTACTTC. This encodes CASSPGGIKNIQYF.

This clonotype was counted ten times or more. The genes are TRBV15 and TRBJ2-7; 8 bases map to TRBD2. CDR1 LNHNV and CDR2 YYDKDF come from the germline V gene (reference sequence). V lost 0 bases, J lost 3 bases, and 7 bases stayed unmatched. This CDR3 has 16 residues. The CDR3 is CATSRDSAGAYYEQYF. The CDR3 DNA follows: TGTGCCACCAGCAGAGATTCAGCGGGAGCGTACTACGAGCAGTACTTC.

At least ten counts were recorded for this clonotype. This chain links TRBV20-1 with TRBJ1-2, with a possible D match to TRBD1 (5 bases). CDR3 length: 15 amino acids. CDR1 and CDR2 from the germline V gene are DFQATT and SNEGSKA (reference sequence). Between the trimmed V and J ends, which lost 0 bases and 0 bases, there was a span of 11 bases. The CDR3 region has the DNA TGCAGTGCTAGAGACTGGGGGTCTGCTAACTATGGCTACACCTTC. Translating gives CSARDWGSANYGYTF.

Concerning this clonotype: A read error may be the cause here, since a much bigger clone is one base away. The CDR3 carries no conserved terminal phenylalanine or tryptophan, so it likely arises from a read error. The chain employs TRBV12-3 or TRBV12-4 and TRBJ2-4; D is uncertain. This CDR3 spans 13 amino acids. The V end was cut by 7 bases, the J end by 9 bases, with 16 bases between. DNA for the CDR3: TGTGCCAGCACCGAAAAATCGGGCCTCATTCAGTACCTC. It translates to CASTEKSGLIQYL.

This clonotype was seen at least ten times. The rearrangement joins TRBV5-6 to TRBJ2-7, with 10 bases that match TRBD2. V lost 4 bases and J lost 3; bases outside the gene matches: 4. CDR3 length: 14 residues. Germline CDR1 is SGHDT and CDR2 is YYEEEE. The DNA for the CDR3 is TGTGCCAGCAGCGATGGACTAGCGGTCTACGAGCAGTACTTC. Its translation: CASSDGLAVYEQYF. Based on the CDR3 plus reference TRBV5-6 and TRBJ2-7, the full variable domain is DAGVTQSPTHLIKTRGQQVTLRCSPKSGHDTVSWYQQALGQGPQFIFQYYEEEERQRGNFPDRFSGHQFPNYSSELNVNALLLGDSALYLCASSDGLAVYEQYFGPGTRLTVT.

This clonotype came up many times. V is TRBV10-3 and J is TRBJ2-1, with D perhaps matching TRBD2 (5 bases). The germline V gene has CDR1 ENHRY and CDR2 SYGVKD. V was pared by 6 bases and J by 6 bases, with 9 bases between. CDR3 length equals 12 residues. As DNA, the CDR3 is TGTGCCATCAGCAACGAGGGCAATGAGCAGTTCTTC. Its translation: CAISNEGNEQFF.

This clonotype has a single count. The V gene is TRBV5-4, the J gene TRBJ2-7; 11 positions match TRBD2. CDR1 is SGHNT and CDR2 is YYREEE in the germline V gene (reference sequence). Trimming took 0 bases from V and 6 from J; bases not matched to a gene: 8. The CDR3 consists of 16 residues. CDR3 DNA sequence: TGTGCCAGCAGCTTGGGACTAGCGGGACCCTATGGCGAGCAGTACTTC. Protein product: CASSLGLAGPYGEQYF.

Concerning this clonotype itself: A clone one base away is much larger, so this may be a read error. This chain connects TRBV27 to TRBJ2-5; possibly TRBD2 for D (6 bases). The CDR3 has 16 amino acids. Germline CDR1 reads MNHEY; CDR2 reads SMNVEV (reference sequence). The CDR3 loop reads CPSSLSLGGSKETQYF. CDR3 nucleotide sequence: TGTCCCAGCAGTTTAAGCCTCGGGGGATCGAAAGAGACCCAGTACTTC.

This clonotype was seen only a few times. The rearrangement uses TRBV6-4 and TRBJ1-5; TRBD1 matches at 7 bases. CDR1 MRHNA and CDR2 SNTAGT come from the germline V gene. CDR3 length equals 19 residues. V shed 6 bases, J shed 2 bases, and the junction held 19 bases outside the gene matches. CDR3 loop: CASRGRRDSLSGGNQPQHF. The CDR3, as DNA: TGTGCCAGCAGGGGCCGTCGGGACAGCTTATCTGGGGGCAATCAGCCCCAGCATTTT.

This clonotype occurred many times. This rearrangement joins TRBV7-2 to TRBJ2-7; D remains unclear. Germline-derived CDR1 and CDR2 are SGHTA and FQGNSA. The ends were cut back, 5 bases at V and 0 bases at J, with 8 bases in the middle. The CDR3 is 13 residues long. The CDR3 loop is CASSGWSSYEQYF. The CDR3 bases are TGTGCCAGCAGCGGCTGGAGCTCCTACGAGCAGTACTTC.